Listed below are T cell receptor beta chains from one sample, sequenced in a study of cytomegalovirus exposure and HLA in healthy donors. The assay was immunoSEQ multiplex PCR, and TCRdb's table has in-frame clones only and misses some. The sample holds 150,000 to 200,000 clones, approximately 67% seen once. The sample consisted of PBMCs. The receptors were gathered from a man aged 35 to 55 in good health and CMV-seronegative. Both conserved end residues are part of each CDR3. The D gene is left open where the match is weak. Only some rows state a clone size, as once, few, many or a class for expanded clones.

-,TRBD2,TRBJ2-7,TRBV6-1,TGTGCCAGCAGGAGACTAGCGGGAGGCTCCTACGAGCAGTACTTC,CASRRLAGGSYEQYF
-,-,TRBJ2-1,TRBV10-3,TGTGCCATCAGTGGCGCGGGGGCTGTCCATGAGCAGTTCTTC,CAISGAGAVHEQFF
-,TRBD1,TRBJ1-1,TRBV19,TGTGCCAGTAGTACCGACAGGGACACTGAAGCTTTCTTT,CASSTDRDTEAFF
-,TRBD2,TRBJ2-5,TRBV19,TGTGCCAGTAGTCGACCGGGACTAGAAGAGACCCAGTACTTC,CASSRPGLEETQYF
-,TRBD1,TRBJ1-1,TRBV30,TGTGCCTGGGCCGGGACAGGGCCCACTGAAGCTTTCTTT,CAWAGTGPTEAFF
-,TRBD2,TRBJ2-3,TRBV7-6,TGTGCCAGCAGCTTAGGAGGCTTTAGCGGGAGGGTTGATACGCAGTATTTT,CASSLGGFSGRVDTQYF
-,-,TRBJ2-7,TRBV5-6,TGTGCCAGCAGATACTCAACAGGGAGCCTCTACGAGCAGTACTTC,CASRYSTGSLYEQYF
few,-,TRBJ2-3,TRBV9,TGTGCCAGCAGCGTCGCGGACAGACGCACAGATACGCAGTATTTT,CASSVADRRTDTQYF
-,TRBD1,TRBJ1-2,TRBV9,TGTGCCAGCAGCGTCGGGACAGGGCCCTATGGCTACACCTTC,CASSVGTGPYGYTF
-,TRBD1,TRBJ1-1,TRBV7-2,TGTGCCAGCAGAGACGGGACAGGACACATGAACACTGAAGCTTTCTTT,CASRDGTGHMNTEAFF
-,TRBD1,TRBJ1-2,TRBV19,TGTGCCAGTAGTCGACCCGGGACAGGGCATGGCTACACCTTC,CASSRPGTGHGYTF
-,-,TRBJ1-3,TRBV2,TGTGCCAGCAGTGACACGGACAGCTACGTCTCTGGAAACACCATATATTTT,CASSDTDSYVSGNTIYF
-,-,TRBJ2-2,TRBV27,TGTGCCAGGGTACGGCGGTCCGGGGAGCTGTTTTTT,CARVRRSGELFF
-,TRBD1,TRBJ1-1,TRBV28,TGTGCCAGCAGACGACAGGGGAGGGTCACTGAAGCTTTCTTT,CASRRQGRVTEAFF
once,TRBD1,TRBJ1-4,TRBV5-1,TGCGCCAGCAGCGTCGGACAGGGAGAAAAACTGTTTTTT,CASSVGQGEKLFF
-,-,TRBJ2-1,TRBV4-1,TGCGCCAGCAGCCAAGCGACTAACAATGAGCAGTTCTTC,CASSQATNNEQFF
-,-,TRBJ2-3,TRBV19,TGTGCCAGTAGTGATGGCGGGCCTAGCACAGATACGCAGTATTTT,CASSDGGPSTDTQYF
-,-,TRBJ2-3,TRBV5-8,TGTGCCAGCAGCTTTGGGAGAACAGATACGCAGTATTTT,CASSFGRTDTQYF
-,TRBD2,TRBJ2-1,TRBV7-9,TGTGCCAGCAGCCAAACCCCTTCGGCGGGAGCTGGGAATGAGCAGTTCTTC,CASSQTPSAGAGNEQFF
-,-,TRBJ2-3,TRBV25-1,TGTGCCAGCATGACAGCACAGGATACGCAGTATTTT,CASMTAQDTQYF
few,TRBD2,TRBJ2-3,TRBV29-1,TGCAGCGTTGAAGGAGCGGGGGTGCCAGATACGCAGTATTTT,CSVEGAGVPDTQYF
few,TRBD2,TRBJ2-3,TRBV29-1,TGCAGCGTTGAACAGACTAGCGGGAGGACGGGAGATACGCAGTATTTT,CSVEQTSGRTGDTQYF
-,-,TRBJ2-5,TRBV5-1,TGCGCCAGCAGCCTAGAAGAGACCCAGTACTTC,CASSLEETQYF
-,-,TRBJ1-5,TRBV28,TGTGCCAGCAGTGCTCAACCGGACACCAATCAGCCCCAGCATTTT,CASSAQPDTNQPQHF
-,-,TRBJ2-1,TRBV2,TGTGCCAGCGAATACGGAGCCAGCTCCTACAATGAGCAGTTCTTC,CASEYGASSYNEQFF
-,-,TRBJ1-6,TRBV6-5,TGTGCCAGCACGCAGGGTTTTCGCTCACCCCTCCACTTT,CASTQGFRSPLHF
-,-,TRBJ1-2,TRBV5-1,TGCGCCAGCAGCGTAAATTCCAGGGATGGCTACACCTTC,CASSVNSRDGYTF
few,TRBD1,TRBJ2-5,TRBV10-3,TGTGCCATCAGTGATCCGGGGGAAAGACAGGGGCGAGGAGAGACCCAGTACTTC,CAISDPGERQGRGETQYF
-,-,TRBJ2-1,TRBV4-2,TGTGCCAGCAGCCAAGAACAGCGGCCAGGAAATGAGCAGTTCTTC,CASSQEQRPGNEQFF
-,TRBD1,TRBJ1-2,TRBV6-1,TGTGCCAGCAGTGGGACAGGGAGTTTCTATGGCTACACCTTC,CASSGTGSFYGYTF
-,-,TRBJ1-2,TRBV2,TGTGCCAGCTTTGGCGAAAGGGGGATCGAAGGCTACACCTTC,CASFGERGIEGYTF
once,-,TRBJ1-3,TRBV18,TGTGCCAGCTCACCCCAACCAGGGCCGGGAAACACCATATATTTT,CASSPQPGPGNTIYF
-,-,TRBJ1-6,TRBV30,TGTGCCTGGAGTGTACGGGGGACGGTACGGTTCCCCCTCCACTTT,CAWSVRGTVRFPLHF
few,TRBD1,TRBJ1-4,TRBV7-2,TGTGCCAGCAGCTTAAACAGGGGGCCTGAAAAACTGTTTTTT,CASSLNRGPEKLFF
few,-,TRBJ2-3,TRBV7-3,TGTGCCAGCAGCTCGCCGGGAGATACGCAGTATTTT,CASSSPGDTQYF
-,TRBD1,TRBJ1-3,TRBV27,TGTGCCAGCAGTTTAGGGACAGGGAGGTCGACTGGAAACACCATATATTTT,CASSLGTGRSTGNTIYF
once,TRBD1,TRBJ1-1,TRBV4-1,TGCGCCAGCAGCCAAGAGGACAGGCTCACTGAAGCTTTCTTT,CASSQEDRLTEAFF
-,-,TRBJ1-1,TRBV5-4,TGTGCCAGCAGCCAGTGGGGGGTGGACACTGAAGCTTTCTTT,CASSQWGVDTEAFF